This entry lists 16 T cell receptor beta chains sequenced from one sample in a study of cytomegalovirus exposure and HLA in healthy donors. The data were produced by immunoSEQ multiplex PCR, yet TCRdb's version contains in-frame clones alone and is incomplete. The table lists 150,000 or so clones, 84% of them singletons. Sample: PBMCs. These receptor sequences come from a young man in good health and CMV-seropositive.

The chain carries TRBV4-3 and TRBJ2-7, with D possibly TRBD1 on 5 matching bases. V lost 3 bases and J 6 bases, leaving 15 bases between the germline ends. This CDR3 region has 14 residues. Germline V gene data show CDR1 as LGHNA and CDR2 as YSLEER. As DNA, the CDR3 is TGCGCCAGCAGCCAGGGTGGCAGGGAAGGCGAGCAGTACTTC. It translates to CASSQGGREGEQYF.

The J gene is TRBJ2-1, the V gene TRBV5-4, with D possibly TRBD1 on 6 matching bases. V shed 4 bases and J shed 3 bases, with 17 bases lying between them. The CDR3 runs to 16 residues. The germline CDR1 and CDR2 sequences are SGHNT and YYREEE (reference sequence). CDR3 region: CASSRLVDSGYNEQFF. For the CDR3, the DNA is TGTGCCAGCAGCCGTTTGGTGGACAGCGGCTACAATGAGCAGTTCTTC.

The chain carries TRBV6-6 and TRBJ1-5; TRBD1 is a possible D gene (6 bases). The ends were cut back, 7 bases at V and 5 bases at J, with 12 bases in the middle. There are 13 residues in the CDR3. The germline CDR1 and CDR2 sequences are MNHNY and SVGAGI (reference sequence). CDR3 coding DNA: TGTGCCAGCACGGGGGGCCGCCATCAGCCCCAGCATTTT. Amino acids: CASTGGRHQPQHF.

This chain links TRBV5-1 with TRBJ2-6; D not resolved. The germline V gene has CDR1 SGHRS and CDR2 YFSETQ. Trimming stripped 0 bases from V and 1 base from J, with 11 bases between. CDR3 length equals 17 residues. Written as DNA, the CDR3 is TGCGCCAGCAGCTTGGTTGCCAGGTCGTCTGGGGCCAACGTCCTGACTTTC. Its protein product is CASSLVARSSGANVLTF. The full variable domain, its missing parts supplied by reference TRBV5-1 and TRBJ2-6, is KAGVTQTPRYLIKTRGQQVTLSCSPISGHRSVSWYQQTPGQGLQFLFEYFSETQRNKGNFPGRFSGRQFSNSRSEMNVSTLELGDSALYLCASSLVARSSGANVLTFGAGSRLTVL.

CDR3: CASISGTSLGAFF. The DNA for the CDR3 is TGTGCCAGTATCTCTGGGACAAGTTTAGGAGCTTTCTTT. The chain carries TRBV19 and TRBJ1-1, with D possibly being TRBD1 (6 bases). The CDR3 loop spans 13 amino acids. V lost 7 bases and J 10 bases, leaving 19 bases between the germline ends. Germline loops: CDR1 LNHDA, CDR2 SQIVND (reference sequence).

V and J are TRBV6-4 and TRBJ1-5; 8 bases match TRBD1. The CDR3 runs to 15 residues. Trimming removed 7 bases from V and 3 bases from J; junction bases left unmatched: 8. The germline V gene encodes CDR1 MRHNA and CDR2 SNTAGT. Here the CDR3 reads CASIGDRGVNQPQHF. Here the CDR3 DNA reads TGTGCCAGCATAGGAGACAGGGGAGTCAATCAGCCCCAGCATTTT.

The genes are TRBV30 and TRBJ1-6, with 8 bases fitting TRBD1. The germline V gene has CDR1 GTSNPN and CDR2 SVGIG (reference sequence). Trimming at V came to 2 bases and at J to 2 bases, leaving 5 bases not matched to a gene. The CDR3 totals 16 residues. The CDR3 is CAWSSPQGAYNSPLHF. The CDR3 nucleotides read TGTGCCTGGAGTTCCCCACAGGGGGCCTATAATTCACCCCTCCACTTT.

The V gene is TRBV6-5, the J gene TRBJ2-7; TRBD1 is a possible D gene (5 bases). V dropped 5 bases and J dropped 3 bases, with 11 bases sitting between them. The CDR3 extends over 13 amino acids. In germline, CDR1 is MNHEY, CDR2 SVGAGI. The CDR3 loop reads CASSIPGNYEQYF. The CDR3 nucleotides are TGTGCCAGCAGTATCCCAGGGAACTACGAGCAGTACTTC.

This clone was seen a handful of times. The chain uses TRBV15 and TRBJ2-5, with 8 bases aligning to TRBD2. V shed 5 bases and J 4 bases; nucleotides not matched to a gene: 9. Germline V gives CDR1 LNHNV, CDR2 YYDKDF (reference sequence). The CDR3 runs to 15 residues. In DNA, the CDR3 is TGTGCCACCAGCGTCGACGGGAGGGCCCGAGAGACCCAGTACTTC. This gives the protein CATSVDGRARETQYF.

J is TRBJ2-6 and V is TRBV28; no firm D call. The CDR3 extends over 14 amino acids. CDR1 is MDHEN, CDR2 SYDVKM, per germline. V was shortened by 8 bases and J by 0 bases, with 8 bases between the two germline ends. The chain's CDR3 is CASLSPSGANVLTF. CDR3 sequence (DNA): TGTGCCAGCCTTTCCCCCTCTGGGGCCAACGTCCTGACTTTC.

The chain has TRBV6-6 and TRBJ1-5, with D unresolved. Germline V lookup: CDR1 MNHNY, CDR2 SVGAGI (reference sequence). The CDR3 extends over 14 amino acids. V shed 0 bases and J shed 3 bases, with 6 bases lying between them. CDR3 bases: TGTGCCAGCAGTTACTCGTCCCTCAATCAGCCCCAGCATTTT. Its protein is CASSYSSLNQPQHF.

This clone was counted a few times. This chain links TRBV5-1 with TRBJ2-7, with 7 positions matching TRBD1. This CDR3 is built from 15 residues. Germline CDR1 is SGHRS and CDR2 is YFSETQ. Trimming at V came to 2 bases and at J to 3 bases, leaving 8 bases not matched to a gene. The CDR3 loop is CASSLGGRHDYEQYF. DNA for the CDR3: TGCGCCAGCAGCTTAGGGGGCAGGCACGACTACGAGCAGTACTTC.

The CDR3 coding sequence is TGTGCCAGCAGACGCACAGGGTGGGAGACCCAGTACTTC. It translates to CASRRTGWETQYF. The chain is built from TRBV28 and TRBJ2-5; tentative D call: TRBD1 (6 bases). The CDR3 totals 13 residues. V lost 6 bases and J lost 5, with 13 bases in between. Germline V gives CDR1 MDHEN, CDR2 SYDVKM.

The CDR3 region is CASSDGQGAIDEQFF. In nucleotides, the CDR3 is TGTGCCAGCAGCGACGGACAGGGGGCTATCGATGAGCAGTTCTTC. The V and J genes are TRBV7-9 and TRBJ2-1; 11 bases map to TRBD1. The germline CDR1 and CDR2 sequences are SEHNR and FQNEAQ (reference sequence). The CDR3 spans 15 residues. Losses at the gene ends were 5 bases for V and 8 bases for J; bases not matched to a gene: 8.

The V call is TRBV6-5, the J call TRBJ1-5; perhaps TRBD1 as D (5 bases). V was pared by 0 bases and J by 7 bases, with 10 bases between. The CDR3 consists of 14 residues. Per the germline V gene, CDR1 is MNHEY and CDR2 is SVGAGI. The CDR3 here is CASSYSVRVQPQHF. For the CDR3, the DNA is TGTGCCAGCAGTTACTCGGTCAGGGTCCAGCCCCAGCATTTT.

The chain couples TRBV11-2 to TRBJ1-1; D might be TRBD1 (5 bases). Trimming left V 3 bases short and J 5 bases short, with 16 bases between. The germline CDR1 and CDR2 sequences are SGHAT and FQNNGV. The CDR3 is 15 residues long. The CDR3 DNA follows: TGTGCCAGCAGCTTGGGGGTGGGAGGGCATACTGAAGCTTTCTTT. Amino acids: CASSLGVGGHTEAFF. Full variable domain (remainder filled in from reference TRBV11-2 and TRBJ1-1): EAGVAQSPRYKIIEKRQSVAFWCNPISGHATLYWYQQILGQGPKLLIQFQNNGVVDDSQLPKDRFSAERLKGVDSTLKIQPAKLEDSAVYLCASSLGVGGHTEAFFGQGTRLTVV.